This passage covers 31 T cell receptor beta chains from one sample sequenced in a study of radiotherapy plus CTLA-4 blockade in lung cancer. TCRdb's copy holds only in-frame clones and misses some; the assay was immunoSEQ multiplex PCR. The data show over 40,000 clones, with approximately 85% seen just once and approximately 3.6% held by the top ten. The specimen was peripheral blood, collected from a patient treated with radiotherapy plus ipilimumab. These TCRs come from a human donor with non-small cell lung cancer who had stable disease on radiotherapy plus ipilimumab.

CDR3 sequence reads: CASSPGQGRNEQFF. In DNA, the CDR3 is TGTGCCAGCAGCCCCGGACAGGGAAGGAATGAGCAGTTCTTC. This chain connects TRBV7-2 to TRBJ2-1; 8 nucleotides agree with TRBD1. The CDR3 length is 14 residues. CDR1 and CDR2 from the germline V gene are SGHTA and FQGNSA. Trimming cost V 5 bases and J 7 bases; bases outside gene matches: 7.

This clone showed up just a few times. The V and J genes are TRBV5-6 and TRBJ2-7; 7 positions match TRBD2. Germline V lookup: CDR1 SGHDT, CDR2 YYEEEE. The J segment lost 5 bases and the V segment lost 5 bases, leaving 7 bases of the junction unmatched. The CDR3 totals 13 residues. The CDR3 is CASSFAGAHEQYF. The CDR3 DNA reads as TGTGCCAGCAGTTTTGCGGGAGCCCACGAGCAGTACTTC.

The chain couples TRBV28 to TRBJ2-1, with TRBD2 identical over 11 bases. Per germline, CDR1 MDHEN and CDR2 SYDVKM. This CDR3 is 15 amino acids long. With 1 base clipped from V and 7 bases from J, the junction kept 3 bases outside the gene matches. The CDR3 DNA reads TGTGCCAGCAGTTTATCTAGCGGGAGGCGAAATGAGCAGTTCTTC. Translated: CASSLSSGRRNEQFF.

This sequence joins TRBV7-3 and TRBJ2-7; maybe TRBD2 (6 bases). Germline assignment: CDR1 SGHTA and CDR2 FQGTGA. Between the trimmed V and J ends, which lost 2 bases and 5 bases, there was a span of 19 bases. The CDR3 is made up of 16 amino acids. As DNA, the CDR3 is TGTGCCAGCAGCTTAGGTGCGTGGTCCTCGGGGGACGAGCAGTACTTC. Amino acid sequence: CASSLGAWSSGDEQYF.

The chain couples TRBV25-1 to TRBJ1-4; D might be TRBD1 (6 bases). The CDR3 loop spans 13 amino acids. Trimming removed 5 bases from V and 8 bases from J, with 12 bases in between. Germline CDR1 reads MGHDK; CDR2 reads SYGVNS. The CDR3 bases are TGTGCCAGCAGTCCCCAGGGGTGGGAAAAACTGTTTTTT. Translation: CASSPQGWEKLFF.

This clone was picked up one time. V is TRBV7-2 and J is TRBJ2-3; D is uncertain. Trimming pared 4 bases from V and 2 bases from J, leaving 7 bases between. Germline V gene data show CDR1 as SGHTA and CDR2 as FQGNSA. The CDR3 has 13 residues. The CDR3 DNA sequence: TGTGCCAGCAGCTCCCCTAACACAGATACGCAGTATTTT. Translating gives CASSSPNTDTQYF.

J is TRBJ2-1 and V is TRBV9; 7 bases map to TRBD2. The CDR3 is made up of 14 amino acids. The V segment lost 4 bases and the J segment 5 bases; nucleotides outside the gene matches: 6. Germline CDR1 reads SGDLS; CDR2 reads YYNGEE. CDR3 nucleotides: TGTGCCAGCAGCTTTTTAGCGGGTAACAATGAGCAGTTCTTC. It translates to CASSFLAGNNEQFF.

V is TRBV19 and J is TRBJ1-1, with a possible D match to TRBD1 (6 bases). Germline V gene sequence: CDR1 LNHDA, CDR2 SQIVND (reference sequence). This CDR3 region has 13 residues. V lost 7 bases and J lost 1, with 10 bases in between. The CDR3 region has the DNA TGTGCCAGTACCCTGGGACAGAACACTGAAGCTTTCTTT. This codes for CASTLGQNTEAFF.

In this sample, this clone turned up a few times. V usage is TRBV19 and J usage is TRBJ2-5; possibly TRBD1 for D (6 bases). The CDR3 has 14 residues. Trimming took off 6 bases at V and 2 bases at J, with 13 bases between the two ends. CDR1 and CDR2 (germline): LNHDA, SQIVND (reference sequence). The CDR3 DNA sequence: TGTGCCAGTAGCATGGGACAAGTACAAGAGACCCAGTACTTC. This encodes CASSMGQVQETQYF.

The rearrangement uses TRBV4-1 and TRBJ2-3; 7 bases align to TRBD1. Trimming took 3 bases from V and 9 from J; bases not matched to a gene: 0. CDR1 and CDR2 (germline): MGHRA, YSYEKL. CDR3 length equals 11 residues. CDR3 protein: CASSQTGTQYF. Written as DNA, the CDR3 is TGCGCCAGCAGCCAGACAGGGACGCAGTATTTT.

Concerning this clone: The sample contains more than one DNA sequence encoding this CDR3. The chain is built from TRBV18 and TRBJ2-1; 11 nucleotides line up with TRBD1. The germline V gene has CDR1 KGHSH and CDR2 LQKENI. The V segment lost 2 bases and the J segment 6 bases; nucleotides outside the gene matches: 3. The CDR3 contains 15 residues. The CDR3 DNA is TGTGCCAGCTCACCAACGGGACAGGGGGGCAATGAGCAGTTCTTC. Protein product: CASSPTGQGGNEQFF.

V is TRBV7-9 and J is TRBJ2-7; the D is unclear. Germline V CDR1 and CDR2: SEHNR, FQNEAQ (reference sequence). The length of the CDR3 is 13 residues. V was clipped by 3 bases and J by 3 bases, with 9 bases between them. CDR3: CASSFSILYEQYF. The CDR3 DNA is TGTGCCAGCAGCTTCTCGATACTCTACGAGCAGTACTTC.

The CDR3 is CASSQDRGFYDIQYF. CDR3 nucleotides: TGCGCCAGCAGCCAAGATAGGGGGTTCTACGACATTCAGTACTTC. This chain joins TRBV4-3 and TRBJ2-4, with D perhaps matching TRBD1 (6 bases). Looked up from germline, CDR1 is LGHNA and CDR2 is YSLEER. V was clipped by 0 bases and J by 8 bases, with 14 bases between them. This CDR3 is built from 15 residues.

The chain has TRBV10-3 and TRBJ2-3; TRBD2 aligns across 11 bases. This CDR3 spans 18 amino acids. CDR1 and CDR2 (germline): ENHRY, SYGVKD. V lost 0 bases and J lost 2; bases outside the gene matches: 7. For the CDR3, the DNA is TGTGCCATCAGTGAGTCAGTTAGCGGGAGGGGAAACACAGATACGCAGTATTTT. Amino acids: CAISESVSGRGNTDTQYF.

DNA of the CDR3: TGCGCCAGCAGCCAAAGGCCAGCGGCTCAATACAATGAGCAGTTCTTC. Amino acid sequence: CASSQRPAAQYNEQFF. The genes are TRBV4-3 and TRBJ2-1, with D tentatively TRBD2 (5 bases). The CDR3 is made up of 16 amino acids. V lost 2 bases, J lost 4 bases, and 15 bases lay in between. CDR1 LGHNA and CDR2 YSLEER come from the germline V gene.

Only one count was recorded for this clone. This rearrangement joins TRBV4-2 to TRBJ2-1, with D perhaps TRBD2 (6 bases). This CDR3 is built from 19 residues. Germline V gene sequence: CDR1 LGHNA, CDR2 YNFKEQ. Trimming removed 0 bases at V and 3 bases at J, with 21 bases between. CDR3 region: CASSQELRTGVGVYNEQFF. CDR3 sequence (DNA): TGTGCCAGCAGCCAAGAATTGCGGACGGGGGTTGGAGTCTACAATGAGCAGTTCTTC.

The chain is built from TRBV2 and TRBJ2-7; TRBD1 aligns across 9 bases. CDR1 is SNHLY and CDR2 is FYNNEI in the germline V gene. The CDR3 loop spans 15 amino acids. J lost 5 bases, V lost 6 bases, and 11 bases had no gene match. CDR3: CASSVQGTGNHEQYF. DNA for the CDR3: TGTGCCAGCAGCGTTCAAGGGACAGGGAACCACGAGCAGTACTTC.

The CDR3 is CASSKSGSTDTQYF. CDR3 sequence (DNA): TGTGCCAGCTCGAAAAGCGGGAGCACAGATACGCAGTATTTT. This chain connects TRBV6-1 to TRBJ2-3, with D perhaps TRBD2 (6 bases). This CDR3 spans 14 amino acids. The germline V gene has CDR1 MNHNS and CDR2 SASEGT. With 8 bases removed from V and 0 bases from J, the gap between germline ends came to 12 bases.

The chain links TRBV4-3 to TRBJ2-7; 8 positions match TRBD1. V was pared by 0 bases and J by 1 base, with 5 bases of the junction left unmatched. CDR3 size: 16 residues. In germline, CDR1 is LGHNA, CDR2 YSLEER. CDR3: CASSQEIQGGSYEQYF. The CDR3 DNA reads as TGCGCCAGCAGCCAAGAAATACAGGGGGGATCCTACGAGCAGTACTTC.

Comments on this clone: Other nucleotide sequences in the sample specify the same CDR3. The CDR3 loop reads CASSIMGQGEKLFF. CDR3 sequence (DNA): TGTGCCAGTAGTATCATGGGACAGGGGGAAAAACTGTTTTTT. This chain uses TRBV19 with TRBJ1-4, with 10 bases aligning to TRBD1. The V gene end was trimmed by 3 bases and the J gene end by 8 bases; junction bases not matched to a gene: 3. Germline V gives CDR1 LNHDA, CDR2 SQIVND (reference sequence). This CDR3 is 14 amino acids long.

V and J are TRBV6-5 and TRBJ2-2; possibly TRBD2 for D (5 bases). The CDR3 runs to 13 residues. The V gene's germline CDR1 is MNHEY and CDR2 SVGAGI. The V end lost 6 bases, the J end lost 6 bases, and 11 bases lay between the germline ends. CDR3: CASRDGSAGELFF. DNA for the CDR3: TGTGCCAGCAGGGATGGGAGCGCCGGGGAGCTGTTTTTT.

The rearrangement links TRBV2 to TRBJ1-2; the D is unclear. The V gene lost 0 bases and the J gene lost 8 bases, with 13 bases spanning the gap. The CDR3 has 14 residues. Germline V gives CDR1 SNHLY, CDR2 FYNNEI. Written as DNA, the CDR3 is TGTGCCAGCAGTGAAGCGCGGCAGCCTGCGGGCTACACCTTC. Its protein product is CASSEARQPAGYTF.

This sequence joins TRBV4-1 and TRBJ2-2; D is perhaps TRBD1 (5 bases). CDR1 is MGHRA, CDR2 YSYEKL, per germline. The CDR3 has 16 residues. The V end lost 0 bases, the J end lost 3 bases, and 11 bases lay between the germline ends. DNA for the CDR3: TGCGCCAGCAGCCAAGAAGTACAGGCAGACACCGGGGAGCTGTTTTTT. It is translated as CASSQEVQADTGELFF.

The CDR3 DNA sequence: TGTGCCAGCAGTTTAGGCAACAGGAATCAGCCCCAGCATTTT. It specifies CASSLGNRNQPQHF. V usage is TRBV28 and J usage is TRBJ1-5, with D possibly being TRBD1 (5 bases). Trimming shortened V by 2 bases and J by 4 bases, and 9 bases separated the two germline ends. Germline values: CDR1 MDHEN, CDR2 SYDVKM. The CDR3 has 14 residues.

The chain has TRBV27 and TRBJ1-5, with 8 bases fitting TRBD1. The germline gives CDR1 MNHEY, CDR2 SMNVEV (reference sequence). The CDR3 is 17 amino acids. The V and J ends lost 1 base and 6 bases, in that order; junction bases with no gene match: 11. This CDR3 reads CASSLWGGGQGGQPQHF. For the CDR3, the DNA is TGTGCCAGCAGTTTATGGGGCGGTGGACAGGGCGGTCAGCCCCAGCATTTT.

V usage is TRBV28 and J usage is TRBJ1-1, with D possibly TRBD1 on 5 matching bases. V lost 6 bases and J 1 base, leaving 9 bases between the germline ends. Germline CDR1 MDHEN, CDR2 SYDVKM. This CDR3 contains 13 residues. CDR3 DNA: TGTGCCAGCAGACGGAGGGGGAACACTGAAGCTTTCTTT. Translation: CASRRRGNTEAFF.

CDR3 region: CSVGGAGANVLTF. The CDR3 region has the DNA TGCAGCGTTGGCGGGGCAGGGGCCAACGTCCTGACTTTC. The rearrangement uses TRBV29-1 and TRBJ2-6, with D possibly matching TRBD2 (6 bases). Germline loops: CDR1 SQVTM, CDR2 ANQGSEA. V shed 4 bases and J shed 4 bases, with 8 bases lying between them. CDR3 length equals 13 residues.

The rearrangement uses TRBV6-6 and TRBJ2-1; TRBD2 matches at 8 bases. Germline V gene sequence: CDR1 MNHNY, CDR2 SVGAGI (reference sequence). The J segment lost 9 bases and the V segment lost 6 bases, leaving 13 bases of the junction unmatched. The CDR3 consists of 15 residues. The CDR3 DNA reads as TGTGCCAGCAGCTCCGATCCTGGACTAGCAAGTGAGCAGTTCTTC. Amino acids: CASSSDPGLASEQFF.

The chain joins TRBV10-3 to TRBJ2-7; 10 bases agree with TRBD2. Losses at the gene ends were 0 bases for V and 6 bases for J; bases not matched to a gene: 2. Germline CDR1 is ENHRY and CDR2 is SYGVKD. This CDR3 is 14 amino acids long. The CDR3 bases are TGTGCCATCAGTGAGTCCCTAGCGGGAGTCGAGCAGTACTTC. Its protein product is CAISESLAGVEQYF.

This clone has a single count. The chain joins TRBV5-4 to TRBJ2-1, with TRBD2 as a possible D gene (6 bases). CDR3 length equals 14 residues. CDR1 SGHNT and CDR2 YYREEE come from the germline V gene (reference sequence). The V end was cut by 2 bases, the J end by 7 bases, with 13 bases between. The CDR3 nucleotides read TGTGCCAGCAGCTTAGGAGGGGTAAAAAATGAGCAGTTCTTC. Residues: CASSLGGVKNEQFF.

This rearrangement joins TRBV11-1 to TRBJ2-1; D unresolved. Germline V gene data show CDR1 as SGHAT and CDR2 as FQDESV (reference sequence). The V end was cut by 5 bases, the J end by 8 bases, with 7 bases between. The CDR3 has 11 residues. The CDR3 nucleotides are TGTGCCAGCAGCCTCCTCGATGAGCAGTTCTTC. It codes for CASSLLDEQFF.